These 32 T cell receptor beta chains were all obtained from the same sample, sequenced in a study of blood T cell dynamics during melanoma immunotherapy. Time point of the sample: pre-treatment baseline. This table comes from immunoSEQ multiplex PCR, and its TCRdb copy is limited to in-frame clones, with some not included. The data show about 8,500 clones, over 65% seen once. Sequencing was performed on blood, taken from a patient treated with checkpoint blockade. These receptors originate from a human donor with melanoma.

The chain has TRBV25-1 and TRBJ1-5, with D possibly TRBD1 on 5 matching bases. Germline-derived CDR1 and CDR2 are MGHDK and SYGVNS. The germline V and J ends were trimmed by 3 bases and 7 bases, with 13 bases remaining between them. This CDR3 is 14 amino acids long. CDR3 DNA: TGTGCCAGCAGTGACCAGGGCCAAGGCCAGCCCCAGCATTTT. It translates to CASSDQGQGQPQHF.

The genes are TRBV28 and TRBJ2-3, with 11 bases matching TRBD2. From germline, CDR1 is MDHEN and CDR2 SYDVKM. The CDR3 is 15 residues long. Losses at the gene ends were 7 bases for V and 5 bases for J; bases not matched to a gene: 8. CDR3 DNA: TGTGCCAGCAACCTACTAGCGGGAGTTCTAGATACGCAGTATTTT. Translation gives CASNLLAGVLDTQYF.

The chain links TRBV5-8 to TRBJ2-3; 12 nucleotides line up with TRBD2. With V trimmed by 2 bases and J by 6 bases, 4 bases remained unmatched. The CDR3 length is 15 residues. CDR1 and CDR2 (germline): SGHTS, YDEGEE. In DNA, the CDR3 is TGTGCCAGCAGCTTATCTAGCGGGGGGGTGGATACGCAGTATTTT. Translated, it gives CASSLSSGGVDTQYF.

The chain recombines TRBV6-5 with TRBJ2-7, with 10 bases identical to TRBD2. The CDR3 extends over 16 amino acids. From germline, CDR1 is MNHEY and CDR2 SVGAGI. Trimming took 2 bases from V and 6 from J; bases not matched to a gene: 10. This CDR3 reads CASSYLVAGGPGEQYF. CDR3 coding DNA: TGTGCCAGCAGTTACCTAGTAGCGGGGGGCCCGGGCGAGCAGTACTTC.

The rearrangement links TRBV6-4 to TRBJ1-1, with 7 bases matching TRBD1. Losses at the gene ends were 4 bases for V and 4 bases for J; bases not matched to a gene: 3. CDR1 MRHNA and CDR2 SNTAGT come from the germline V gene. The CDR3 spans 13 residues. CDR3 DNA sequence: TGTGCCAGCAGTGTTACAGGGGCCACTGAAGCTTTCTTT. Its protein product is CASSVTGATEAFF.

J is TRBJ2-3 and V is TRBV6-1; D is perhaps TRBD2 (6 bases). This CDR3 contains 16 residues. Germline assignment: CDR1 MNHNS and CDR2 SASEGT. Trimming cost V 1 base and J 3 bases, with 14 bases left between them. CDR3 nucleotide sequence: TGTGCCAGCAGTGAAGTTGGAGGGGACGGGACAGATACGCAGTATTTT. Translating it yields CASSEVGGDGTDTQYF.

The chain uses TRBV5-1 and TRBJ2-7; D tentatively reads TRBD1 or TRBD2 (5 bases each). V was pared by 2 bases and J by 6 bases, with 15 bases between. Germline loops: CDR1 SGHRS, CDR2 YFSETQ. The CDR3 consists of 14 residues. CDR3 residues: CASSFGDLGREQYF. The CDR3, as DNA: TGCGCCAGCAGCTTTGGGGACCTCGGTCGCGAGCAGTACTTC. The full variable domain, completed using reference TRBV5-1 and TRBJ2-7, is KAGVTQTPRYLIKTRGQQVTLSCSPISGHRSVSWYQQTPGQGLQFLFEYFSETQRNKGNFPGRFSGRQFSNSRSEMNVSTLELGDSALYLCASSFGDLGREQYFGPGTRLTVT.

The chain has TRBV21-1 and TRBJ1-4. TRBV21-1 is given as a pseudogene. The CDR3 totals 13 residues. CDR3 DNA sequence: TGTGCCAGCAGCAAAGAGGTTCGGGGGCGCGGGTTTTTC. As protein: CASSKEVRGRGFF.

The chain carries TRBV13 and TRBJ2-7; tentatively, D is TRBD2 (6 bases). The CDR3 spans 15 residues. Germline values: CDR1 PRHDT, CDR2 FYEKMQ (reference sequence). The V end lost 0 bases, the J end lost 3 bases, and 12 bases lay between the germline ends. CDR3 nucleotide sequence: TGTGCCAGCAGCTTAGGTCCTAGGGAGGTCTACGAGCAGTACTTC. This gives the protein CASSLGPREVYEQYF.

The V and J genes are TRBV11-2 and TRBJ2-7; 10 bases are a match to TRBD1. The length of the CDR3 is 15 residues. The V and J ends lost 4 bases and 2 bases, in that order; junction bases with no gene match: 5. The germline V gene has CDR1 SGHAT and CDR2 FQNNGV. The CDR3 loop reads CASSSPGTGAYEQYF. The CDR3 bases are TGTGCCAGCAGCTCGCCCGGGACAGGGGCCTACGAGCAGTACTTC.

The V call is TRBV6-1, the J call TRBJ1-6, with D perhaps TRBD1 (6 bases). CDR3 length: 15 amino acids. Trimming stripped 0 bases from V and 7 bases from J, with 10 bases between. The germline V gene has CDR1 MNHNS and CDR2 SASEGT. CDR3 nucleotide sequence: TGTGCCAGCAGTGAAGCGAGAGGGGGGAATTCACCCCTCCACTTT. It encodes CASSEARGGNSPLHF.

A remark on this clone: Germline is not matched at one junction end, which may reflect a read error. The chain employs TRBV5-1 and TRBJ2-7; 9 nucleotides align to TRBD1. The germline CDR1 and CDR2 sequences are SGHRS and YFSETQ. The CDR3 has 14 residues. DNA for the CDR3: TGCGCCGGCAGCGCGAGGGACAGGGTCGACGAGCAGTACTTC. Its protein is CAGSARDRVDEQYF.

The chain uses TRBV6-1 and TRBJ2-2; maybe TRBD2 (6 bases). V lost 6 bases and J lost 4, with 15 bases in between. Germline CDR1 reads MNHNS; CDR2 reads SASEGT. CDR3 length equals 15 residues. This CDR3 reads CASRLEAGSTGELFF. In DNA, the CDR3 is TGTGCCAGCAGATTGGAGGCGGGAAGCACCGGGGAGCTGTTTTTT.

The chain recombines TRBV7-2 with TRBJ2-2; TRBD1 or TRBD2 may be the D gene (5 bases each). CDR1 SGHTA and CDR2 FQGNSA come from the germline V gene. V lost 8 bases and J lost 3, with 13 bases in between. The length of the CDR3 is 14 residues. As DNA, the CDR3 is TGTGCCAGCTCCCTGGGGGTTGACACCGGGGAGCTGTTTTTT. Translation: CASSLGVDTGELFF. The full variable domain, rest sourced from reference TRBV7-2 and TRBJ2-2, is GAGVSQSPSNKVTEKGKDVELRCDPISGHTALYWYRQSLGQGLEFLIYFQGNSAPDKSGLPSDRFSAERTGGSVSTLTIQRTQQEDSAVYLCASSLGVDTGELFFGEGSRLTVL.

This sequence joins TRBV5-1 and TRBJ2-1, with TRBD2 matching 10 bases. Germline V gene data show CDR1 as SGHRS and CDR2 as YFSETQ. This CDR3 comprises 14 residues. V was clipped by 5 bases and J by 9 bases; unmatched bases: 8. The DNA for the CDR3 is TGCGCCAGCAGGAGTCTAGCGGGAGTGGGTGAGCAGTTCTTC. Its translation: CASRSLAGVGEQFF.

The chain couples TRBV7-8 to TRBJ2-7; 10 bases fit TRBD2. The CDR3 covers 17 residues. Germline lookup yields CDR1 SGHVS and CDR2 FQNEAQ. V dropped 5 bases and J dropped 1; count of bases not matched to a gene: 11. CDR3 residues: CASSTRAGTSESYEQYF. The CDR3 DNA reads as TGTGCCAGCAGCACCAGGGCCGGGACTAGCGAGTCCTACGAGCAGTACTTC.

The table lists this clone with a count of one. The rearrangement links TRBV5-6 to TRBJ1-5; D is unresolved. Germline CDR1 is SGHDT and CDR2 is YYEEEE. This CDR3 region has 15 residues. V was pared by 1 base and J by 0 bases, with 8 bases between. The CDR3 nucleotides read TGTGCCAGCAGCTTGACCGGCGATAGCAATCAGCCCCAGCATTTT. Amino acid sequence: CASSLTGDSNQPQHF.

CDR3: CASSQSGREGYNEQFF. CDR3 sequence (DNA): TGTGCCAGCAGCCAAAGCGGGCGGGAGGGCTACAATGAGCAGTTCTTC. The rearrangement links TRBV14 to TRBJ2-1, with 9 bases identical to TRBD2. The V gene end was trimmed by 2 bases and the J gene end by 3 bases; junction bases not matched to a gene: 5. This CDR3 is 16 amino acids long. Germline V lookup: CDR1 SGHDN, CDR2 FVKESK. Full variable domain (rest looked up from reference TRBV14 and TRBJ2-1): EAGVTQFPSHSVIEKGQTVTLRCDPISGHDNLYWYRRVMGKEIKFLLHFVKESKQDESGMPNNRFLAERTGGTYSTLKVQPAELEDSGVYFCASSQSGREGYNEQFFGPGTRLTVL.

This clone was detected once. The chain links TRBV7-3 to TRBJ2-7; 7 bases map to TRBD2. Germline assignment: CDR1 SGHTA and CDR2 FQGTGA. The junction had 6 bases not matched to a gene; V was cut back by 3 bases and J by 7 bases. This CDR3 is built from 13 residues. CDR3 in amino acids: CASSLGAGREQYF. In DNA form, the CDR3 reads TGTGCCAGCAGCTTGGGAGCGGGAAGGGAGCAGTACTTC.

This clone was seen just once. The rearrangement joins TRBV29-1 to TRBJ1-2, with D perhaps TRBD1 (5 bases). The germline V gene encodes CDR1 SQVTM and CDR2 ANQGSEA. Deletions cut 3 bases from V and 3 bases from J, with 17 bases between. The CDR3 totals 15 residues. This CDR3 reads CSVDEQGVGDYGYTF. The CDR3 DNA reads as TGCAGCGTTGACGAACAAGGGGTGGGTGACTATGGCTACACCTTC.

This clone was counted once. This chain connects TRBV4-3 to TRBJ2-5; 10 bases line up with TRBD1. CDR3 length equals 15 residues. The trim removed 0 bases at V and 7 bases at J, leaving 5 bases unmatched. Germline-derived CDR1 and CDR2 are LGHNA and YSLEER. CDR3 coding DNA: TGCGCCAGCAGCCAAGATCGGGGACAGGGGACGACCCAGTACTTC. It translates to CASSQDRGQGTTQYF.

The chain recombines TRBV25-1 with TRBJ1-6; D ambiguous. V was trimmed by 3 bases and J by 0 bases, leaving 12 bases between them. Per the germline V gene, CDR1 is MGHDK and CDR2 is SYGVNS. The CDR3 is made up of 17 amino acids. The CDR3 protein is CASSDLEESSYNSPLHF. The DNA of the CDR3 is TGTGCCAGCAGTGATCTTGAGGAAAGCTCCTATAATTCACCCCTCCACTTT.

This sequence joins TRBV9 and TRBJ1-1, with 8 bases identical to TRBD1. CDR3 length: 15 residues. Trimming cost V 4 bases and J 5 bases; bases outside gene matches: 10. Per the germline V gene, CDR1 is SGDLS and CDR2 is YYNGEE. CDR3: CASSRGQGFGTEAFF. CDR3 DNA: TGTGCCAGCAGCCGAGGACAGGGTTTCGGAACTGAAGCTTTCTTT.

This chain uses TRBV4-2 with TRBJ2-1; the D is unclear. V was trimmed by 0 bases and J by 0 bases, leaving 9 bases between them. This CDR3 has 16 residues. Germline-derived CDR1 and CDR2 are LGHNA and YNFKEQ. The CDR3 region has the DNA TGTGCCAGCAGCCAAGATGCGGACCCCTCCTACAATGAGCAGTTCTTC. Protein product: CASSQDADPSYNEQFF.

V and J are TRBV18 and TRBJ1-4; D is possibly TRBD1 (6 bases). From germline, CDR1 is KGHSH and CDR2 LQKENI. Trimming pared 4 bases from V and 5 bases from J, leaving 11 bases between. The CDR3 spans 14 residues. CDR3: CASSRGAKNEKLFF. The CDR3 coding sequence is TGTGCCAGCTCACGGGGGGCGAAAAATGAAAAACTGTTTTTT.

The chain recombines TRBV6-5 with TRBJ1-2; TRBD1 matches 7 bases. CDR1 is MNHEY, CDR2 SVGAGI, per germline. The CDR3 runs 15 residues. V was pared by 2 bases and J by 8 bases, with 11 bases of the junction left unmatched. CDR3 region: CASSYRPDRAEGYTF. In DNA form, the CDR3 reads TGTGCCAGCAGTTACAGACCCGACAGGGCTGAGGGCTACACCTTC.

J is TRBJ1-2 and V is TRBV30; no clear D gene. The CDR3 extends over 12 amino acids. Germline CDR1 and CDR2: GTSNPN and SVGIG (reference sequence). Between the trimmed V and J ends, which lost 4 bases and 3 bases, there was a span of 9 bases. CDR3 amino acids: CAWIGKDYGYTF. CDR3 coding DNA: TGTGCCTGGATTGGTAAGGACTATGGCTACACCTTC.

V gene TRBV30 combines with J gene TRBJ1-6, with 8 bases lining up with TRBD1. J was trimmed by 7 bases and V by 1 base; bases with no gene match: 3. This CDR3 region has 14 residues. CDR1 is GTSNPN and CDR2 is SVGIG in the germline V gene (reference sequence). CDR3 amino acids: CAWSGDRTNSPLHF. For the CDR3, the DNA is TGTGCCTGGAGTGGGGACAGGACAAATTCACCCCTCCACTTT.

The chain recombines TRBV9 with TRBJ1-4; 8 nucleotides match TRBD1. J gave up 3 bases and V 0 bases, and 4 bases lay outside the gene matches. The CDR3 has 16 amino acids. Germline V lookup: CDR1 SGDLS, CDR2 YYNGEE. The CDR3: CASSVGQGAANEKLFF. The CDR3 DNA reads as TGTGCCAGCAGCGTAGGGCAGGGGGCGGCTAATGAAAAACTGTTTTTT.

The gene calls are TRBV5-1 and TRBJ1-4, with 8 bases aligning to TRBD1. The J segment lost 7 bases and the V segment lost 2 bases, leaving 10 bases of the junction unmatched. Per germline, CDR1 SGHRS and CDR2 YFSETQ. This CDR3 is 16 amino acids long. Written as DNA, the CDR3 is TGCGCCAGCAGCTTCGACAGGGGCAATCCATTTGAAAAACTGTTTTTT. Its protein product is CASSFDRGNPFEKLFF.

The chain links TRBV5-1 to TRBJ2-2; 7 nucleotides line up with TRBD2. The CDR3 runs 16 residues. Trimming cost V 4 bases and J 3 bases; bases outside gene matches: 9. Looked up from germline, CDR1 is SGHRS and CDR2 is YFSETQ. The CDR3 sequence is CASSASRDYHTGELFF. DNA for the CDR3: TGCGCCAGCAGCGCAAGCCGGGACTACCACACCGGGGAGCTGTTTTTT.

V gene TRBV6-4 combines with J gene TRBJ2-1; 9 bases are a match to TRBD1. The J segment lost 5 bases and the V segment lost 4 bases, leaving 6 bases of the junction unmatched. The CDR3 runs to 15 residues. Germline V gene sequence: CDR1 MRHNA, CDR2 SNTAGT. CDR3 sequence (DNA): TGTGCCAGCAGTGCGGGACAGGGATCAAACAATGAGCAGTTCTTC. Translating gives CASSAGQGSNNEQFF.